These 17 T cell receptor beta chains were sequenced from one sample in a study of T-cell memory formation after mild COVID-19. MiXCR, run by TCRdb on the 5' RACE reads, gives a single entry per CDR3 protein. The sample yields around 110,000 distinct CDR3 sequences, around 11% seen once. Specimen: PBMCs or a T cell subset sorted from them (not recorded which). The receptor set was obtained from an adult woman who had mild COVID-19 (a few samples of this study predate the infection). Cell type and time point are not known.

In this sample, this clonotype turned up a few times. This CDR3 reads CASSDRAGGRFRTDTQYF. Here the CDR3 DNA reads TGTGCCAGCAGTGACCGGGCGGGGGGCCGTTTTCGCACAGATACGCAGTATTTT. The chain is built from TRBV2 and TRBJ2-3, with 8 bases fitting TRBD2. This CDR3 has 18 amino acids. The trim removed 3 bases at V and 1 base at J, leaving 12 bases unmatched. The germline V gene encodes CDR1 SNHLY and CDR2 FYNNEI.

The rearrangement links TRBV12-3 or TRBV12-4 to TRBJ2-1; tentatively, D is TRBD2 (5 bases). The CDR3 totals 12 residues. V was clipped by 7 bases and J by 8 bases, with 12 bases between them. CDR3 coding DNA: TGTGCCAGCACCCCTGGAGGCGATGAGCAGTTCTTC. Protein sequence: CASTPGGDEQFF.

The rearrangement uses TRBV12-3 or TRBV12-4 and TRBJ2-5, with 11 positions matching TRBD2. The CDR3 consists of 16 residues. Trimming removed 6 bases from V and 1 base from J; junction bases left unmatched: 7. CDR3 coding DNA: TGTGCCAGCAGCCCCCCGGGACTAGCGGTCCAAGAGACCCAGTACTTC. Translation gives CASSPPGLAVQETQYF.

This clonotype was observed a handful of times. V usage is TRBV11-3 and J usage is TRBJ2-7, with 8 bases lining up with TRBD1. The length of the CDR3 is 14 residues. The germline CDR1 and CDR2 sequences are SGHNT and YENEEA. The V segment lost 4 bases and the J segment 3 bases; nucleotides outside the gene matches: 5. The CDR3 nucleotides are TGTGCCAGCAGCTGGGGACAGGATCACTACGAGCAGTACTTC. Translation gives CASSWGQDHYEQYF.

DNA for the CDR3: TGTGCCAGCAGTTCGCTGGAAGACTCATCCAAAAACATTCAGTACTTC. It codes for CASSSLEDSSKNIQYF. The V call is TRBV12-3 or TRBV12-4, the J call TRBJ2-4; D is uncertain. Trimming removed 4 bases from V and 2 bases from J, with 15 bases in between. The CDR3 sequence is 16 residues long.

This clonotype has just a few counts. The genes are TRBV4-3 and TRBJ2-1; the match to TRBD2 covers 7 bases. Germline V gene sequence: CDR1 LGHNA, CDR2 YSLEER. V lost 1 base, J lost 4 bases, and 4 bases stayed unmatched. There are 15 residues in the CDR3. CDR3 amino acids: CASSQGAGSYNEQFF. Written as DNA, the CDR3 is TGCGCCAGCAGCCAAGGAGCGGGGTCATACAATGAGCAGTTCTTC.

In its sample, this clonotype was seen many times. The V gene is TRBV29-1, the J gene TRBJ1-2; D is uncertain. Trimming removed 3 bases at V and 8 bases at J, with 13 bases between. The CDR3 has 12 residues. Germline V gene lookup returns CDR1 SQVTM and CDR2 ANQGSEA. Here the CDR3 reads CSVEGLTEGYTF. Written as DNA, the CDR3 is TGCAGCGTTGAGGGGTTGACCGAGGGCTACACCTTC.

The rearrangement joins TRBV7-9 to TRBJ2-7; no reliable D call. The CDR3 totals 16 residues. The V end lost 7 bases, the J end lost 5 bases, and 24 bases lay between the germline ends. Germline V lookup: CDR1 SEHNR, CDR2 FQNEAQ (reference sequence). For the CDR3, the DNA is TGTGCCAGCACTTACAATCGGGCTCCCGCGGCGCACGAGCAGTACTTC. This codes for CASTYNRAPAAHEQYF. Full variable domain (rest looked up from reference TRBV7-9 and TRBJ2-7): DTGVSQNPRHKITKRGQNVTFRCDPISEHNRLYWYRQTLGQGPEFLTYFQNEAQLEKSRLLSDRFSAERPKGSFSTLEIQRTEQGDSAMYLCASTYNRAPAAHEQYFGPGTRLTVT.

Ten or more counts support this clonotype. The chain combines TRBV29-1 with TRBJ2-7; tentatively, D is TRBD1 (6 bases). The CDR3 length is 13 residues. Germline V gene sequence: CDR1 SQVTM, CDR2 ANQGSEA. Between the trimmed V and J ends, which lost 6 bases and 0 bases, there was a span of 12 bases. Here the CDR3 reads CSVQGTDSYEQYF. In DNA form, the CDR3 reads TGCAGCGTGCAGGGGACCGACTCCTACGAGCAGTACTTC.

This clonotype came up a few times. The V and J genes are TRBV6-5 and TRBJ2-2; either TRBD1 or TRBD2 may fit D (8 bases each). The CDR3 has 22 amino acids. Trimming shortened V by 4 bases and J by 1 base, and 31 bases separated the two germline ends. CDR1 and CDR2 (germline): MNHEY, SVGAGI. As DNA, the CDR3 is TGTGCCAGCAGTTCCCCAGACAGGGGCGAAGGGACTAGACCCCTGAACACCGGGGAGCTGTTTTTT. Amino acids: CASSSPDRGEGTRPLNTGELFF.

This clonotype has only a few counts. This chain joins TRBV6-1 and TRBJ2-1, with 10 bases lining up with TRBD2. V lost 4 bases and J lost 8; bases outside the gene matches: 8. From germline, CDR1 is MNHNS and CDR2 SASEGT. The CDR3 runs to 15 residues. The CDR3 DNA follows: TGTGCCAGCAGTGGTGTCCTAGCGGGAGTTTATGAGCAGTTCTTC. Translation: CASSGVLAGVYEQFF.

This CDR3 is CASSLSDRTGELFF. The CDR3 coding sequence is TGTGCCAGCAGTTTAAGCGACAGGACCGGGGAGCTGTTTTTT. This chain links TRBV12-3 or TRBV12-4 with TRBJ2-2; perhaps TRBD1 as D (6 bases). The CDR3 sequence is 14 residues long. V dropped 2 bases and J dropped 5 bases, with 9 bases sitting between them.

V gene TRBV27 combines with J gene TRBJ2-7; tentatively, D is TRBD1 (5 bases). The germline V gene encodes CDR1 MNHEY and CDR2 SMNVEV (reference sequence). Between the trimmed V and J ends, which lost 1 base and 3 bases, there was a span of 13 bases. The CDR3 extends over 15 amino acids. CDR3 amino acids: CASSLYGPQGYEQYF. CDR3 bases: TGTGCCAGCAGTTTATATGGGCCTCAGGGCTACGAGCAGTACTTC.

This chain joins TRBV12-3 or TRBV12-4 and TRBJ2-4; 7 nucleotides line up with TRBD1. J lost 6 bases, V lost 8 bases, and 7 bases had no gene match. The CDR3 is 13 amino acids. CDR3: CASRDRDTNIQYF. In DNA form, the CDR3 reads TGTGCCAGCCGAGACAGGGACACAAACATTCAGTACTTC.

This clonotype showed up many times. The V gene is TRBV6-6, the J gene TRBJ2-1; no clear D gene. Germline-derived CDR1 and CDR2 are MNHNY and SVGAGI (reference sequence). V was pared by 5 bases and J by 8 bases, with 7 bases between. CDR3 length: 11 residues. The CDR3: CASSPGYEQFF. Written as DNA, the CDR3 is TGTGCCAGCAGTCCCGGGTATGAGCAGTTCTTC.

Remarks on this clonotype: A read error may be the cause here, since a much bigger clone is one base away. V and J are TRBV11-2 and TRBJ2-1, with no clear D. V lost 8 bases and J lost 3, with 5 bases in between. The CDR3 is made up of 11 amino acids. CDR1 is SGHAT and CDR2 is FQNNGV in the germline V gene. DNA of the CDR3: TGTGCCAGCGGCGACTACAATGAGCAGTTCTTC. Translating it yields CASGDYNEQFF.

This clonotype turned up a few times. The J gene is TRBJ1-2, the V gene TRBV9, with 7 positions matching TRBD1. From germline, CDR1 is SGDLS and CDR2 YYNGEE. This CDR3 comprises 13 residues. V lost 3 bases, J lost 4 bases, and 3 bases stayed unmatched. In nucleotides, the CDR3 is TGTGCCAGCAGCGGGGGGACAGTCTATGGCTACACCTTC. Its translation is CASSGGTVYGYTF.